This is a list of T cell receptor beta chains from one sample in a study of vaccination effects on CD4 cells after COVID-19. The method was immunoSEQ multiplex PCR; TCRdb's version includes in-frame clones alone and lacks a portion of them. This table has approximately 61,000 clones, about 80% appearing once. These receptors have no identified antigens. This sample comprised CD4+ T cells from PBMCs cultured with HCoV-229E spike peptides, obtained after COVID-19 vaccination. These receptors all come from a human donor who received a COVID-19 vaccine. Both conserved end residues are part of each CDR3. Each record gives: J gene, clone size, D gene, V gene, CDR3 protein, CDR3 DNA. D genes are given only for firm matches. Clone size is not always given. Where it is, it says once, few, many or a class for expanded clones.

>TRBJ1-2|NA|NA|TRBV2
CASSEAVKNGGYTF
TGTGCCAGCAGTGAAGCGGTAAAGAACGGGGGCTACACCTTC
>TRBJ2-2|NA|NA|TRBV7-9
CASSVGGPGELFF
TGTGCCAGCAGCGTAGGGGGTCCCGGGGAGCTGTTTTTT
>TRBJ1-2|NA|NA|TRBV11-1
CASSLAGPSTF
TGTGCCAGCAGCTTAGCGGGGCCGAGCACCTTC
>TRBJ2-5|NA|NA|TRBV21-1
CASSKVSGPVETQYF
TGTGCCAGCAGCAAAGTGTCGGGGCCGGTAGAGACCCAGTACTTC
>TRBJ1-5|few|NA|TRBV28
CASSGDSNQPQHF
TGTGCCAGCAGCGGGGATAGCAATCAGCCCCAGCATTTT
>TRBJ1-1|NA|NA|TRBV5-1
CASSGFMNTEAFF
TGCGCCAGCAGCGGATTTATGAACACTGAAGCTTTCTTT
>TRBJ1-4|few|NA|TRBV2
CASSDRGSWEKLFF
TGTGCCAGCAGTGATCGGGGTTCCTGGGAAAAACTGTTTTTT
>TRBJ2-5|once|TRBD1|TRBV24-1
CATSDPGGSSGETQYF
TGTGCCACCAGTGATCCAGGGGGCAGTTCGGGAGAGACCCAGTACTTC
>TRBJ1-6|NA|NA|TRBV19
CASSSPQGSYNSPLHF
TGTGCCAGTAGTTCACCCCAGGGTTCCTATAATTCACCCCTCCACTTT
>TRBJ2-5|NA|TRBD2|TRBV9
CASSPLAGGQETQYF
TGTGCCAGCAGCCCATTAGCGGGGGGTCAAGAGACCCAGTACTTC
>TRBJ1-3|NA|NA|TRBV18
CASSPRGAGNTIYF
TGTGCCAGCTCACCACGAGGAGCTGGAAACACCATATATTTT
>TRBJ1-4|NA|TRBD1|TRBV27
CASSTSGGMGGKLFF
TGTGCCAGCAGCACCTCAGGGGGGATGGGTGGAAAACTGTTTTTT
>TRBJ1-1|NA|NA|TRBV6-5
CASSYDGNTEAFF
TGTGCCAGCAGTTACGACGGGAACACTGAAGCTTTCTTT
>TRBJ2-3|NA|NA|TRBV27
CASSAGSDTQYF
TGTGCCAGCAGTGCCGGGTCCGATACGCAGTATTTT
>TRBJ1-2|NA|TRBD1|TRBV7-3
CASSPYAYRGTGGYTF
TGTGCCAGCAGCCCTTACGCCTACAGGGGAACGGGCGGCTACACCTTC
>TRBJ1-3|NA|NA|TRBV6-2/TRBV6-3
CASSRNSGNTIYF
TGTGCCAGCAGTAGGAACTCTGGAAACACCATATATTTT
>TRBJ2-4|NA|TRBD2|TRBV7-2
CASSVGRGLGIQYF
TGTGCCAGCAGCGTCGGGAGGGGGTTAGGGATTCAGTACTTC
>TRBJ2-1|NA|TRBD2|TRBV18
CASSPFTAGGQSSYNEQFF
TGTGCCAGCTCACCGTTCACAGCGGGGGGCCAGAGCTCCTACAATGAGCAGTTCTTC
>TRBJ2-1|NA|TRBD2|TRBV7-2
CASSLLGRGSYNEQFF
TGTGCCAGCAGCTTGTTGGGGCGGGGGTCCTACAATGAGCAGTTCTTC
>TRBJ1-4|NA|NA|TRBV7-2
CASSNGEKLFF
TGTGCCAGCAGCAACGGGGAAAAACTGTTTTTT
>TRBJ1-2|NA|NA|TRBV5-6
CASSLGALNYGYTF
TGTGCCAGCAGCTTGGGGGCACTGAACTATGGCTACACCTTC
>TRBJ1-1|NA|TRBD1|TRBV29-1
CSGWTGNTEAFF
TGCAGCGGATGGACAGGGAACACTGAAGCTTTCTTT
>TRBJ1-4|NA|NA|TRBV29-1
CSASSSSRGNEKLFF
TGCAGCGCCTCCTCCAGCTCCCGAGGTAATGAAAAACTGTTTTTT
>TRBJ1-3|NA|NA|TRBV5-1
CASSLGSAGNTIYF
TGCGCCAGCAGCTTGGGATCCGCTGGAAACACCATATATTTT
>TRBJ2-1|NA|TRBD2|TRBV11-2
CASSLEASGGYNEQFF
TGTGCCAGCAGCTTAGAGGCTAGCGGGGGGTACAATGAGCAGTTCTTC
>TRBJ2-5|NA|NA|TRBV6-6
CASTAWGRETQYF
TGTGCCAGCACGGCGTGGGGGAGAGAGACCCAGTACTTC
>TRBJ2-5|NA|NA|TRBV10-3
CAISRDFRGWGETQYF
TGTGCCATCAGCAGAGATTTCCGAGGGTGGGGGGAGACCCAGTACTTC
>TRBJ1-1|NA|NA|TRBV9
CASSSPPGRSNTEAFF
TGTGCCAGCAGCTCACCTCCGGGACGGAGCAACACTGAAGCTTTCTTT
>TRBJ2-1|once|NA|TRBV9
CASSPRQANYNEQFF
TGTGCCAGCAGCCCAAGACAGGCCAACTACAATGAGCAGTTCTTC
>TRBJ1-4|NA|NA|TRBV19
CASSFDSYNEKLFF
TGTGCCAGTAGTTTCGACAGCTATAATGAAAAACTGTTTTTT
>TRBJ1-2|NA|NA|TRBV4-3
CASSQVGPGYGYTF
TGCGCCAGCAGCCAAGTGGGGCCCGGCTATGGCTACACCTTC
>TRBJ1-1|few|NA|TRBV3-1/TRBV3-2
CASSQDRSGTEAFF
TGTGCCAGCAGCCAAGATCGTTCGGGGACTGAAGCTTTCTTT
>TRBJ2-5|NA|NA|TRBV6-5
CASSTPGRETQYF
TGTGCCAGCAGCACCCCCGGCAGGGAGACCCAGTACTTC
>TRBJ1-5|NA|TRBD1|TRBV6-5
CASSPDRGDNQPQHF
TGTGCCAGCAGTCCGGACAGGGGCGATAATCAGCCCCAGCATTTT
>TRBJ2-1|NA|NA|TRBV9
CASSVGSIYNEQFF
TGTGCCAGCAGCGTAGGGTCTATCTACAATGAGCAGTTCTTC
>TRBJ2-1|few|TRBD2|TRBV5-1
CASSFSIGGGEQFF
TGCGCCAGCAGCTTCTCGATTGGGGGAGGGGAGCAGTTCTTC
>TRBJ1-1|NA|TRBD1|TRBV7-2
CASSLDRGDTEAFF
TGTGCCAGCAGCTTAGACAGGGGGGACACTGAAGCTTTCTTT
>TRBJ2-3|NA|NA|TRBV4-3
CASSQVSDGHTDTQYF
TGCGCCAGCAGCCAAGTTTCGGACGGCCACACAGATACGCAGTATTTT
>TRBJ2-2|NA|NA|TRBV10-1
CASSDGGAGTGELFF
TGCGCCAGCAGTGATGGGGGTGCGGGCACCGGGGAGCTGTTTTTT
>TRBJ2-1|NA|NA|TRBV12-5
CASGLGAGYNEQFF
TGTGCTAGTGGTTTGGGGGCAGGGTACAATGAGCAGTTCTTC
>TRBJ1-1|NA|NA|TRBV5-8
CATFRVTTEAFF
TGTGCCACCTTTCGGGTGACCACTGAAGCTTTCTTT